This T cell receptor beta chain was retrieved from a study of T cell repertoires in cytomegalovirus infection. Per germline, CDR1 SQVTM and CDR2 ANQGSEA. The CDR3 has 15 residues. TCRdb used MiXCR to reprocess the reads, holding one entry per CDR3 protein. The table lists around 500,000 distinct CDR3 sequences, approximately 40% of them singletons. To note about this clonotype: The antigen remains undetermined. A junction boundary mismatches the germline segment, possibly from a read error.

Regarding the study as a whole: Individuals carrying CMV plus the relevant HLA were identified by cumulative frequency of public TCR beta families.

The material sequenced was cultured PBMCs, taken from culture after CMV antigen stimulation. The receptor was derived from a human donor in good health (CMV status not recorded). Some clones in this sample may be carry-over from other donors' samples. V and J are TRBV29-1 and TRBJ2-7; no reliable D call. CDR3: CSVTKEWQMTYQQYF. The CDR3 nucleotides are TGCAGCGTTACTAAAGAATGGCAAATGACCTACCAGCAGTACTTC.